This T cell receptor (beta chain) stems from a study of Ad26.COV2.S vaccination and SARS-CoV-2 variants. The table came from immunoSEQ multiplex PCR; TCRdb's copy has only in-frame clones and leaves some out. The sample lists over 110,000 clones, around 86% occurring once. In the case of this clone: What it recognizes is unknown.

General study findings and limits: Vaccine and placebo recipients had comparable breadth of non-spike TCRs. Once vaccination had occurred, spike-specific CD8+ and CD4+ T cell responses reportedly showed substantial breadth. Placebo recipients showed lower spike-specific TCR breadth than vaccinees.

The origin of this receptor is a human donor who had recovered from COVID-19. Sequenced material: peripheral blood, taken after recovery from COVID-19.

The CDR3 is CASSLLPGGHGYTF. CDR3 in DNA: TGTGCCAGCAGCCTACTACCAGGGGGTCATGGCTACACCTTC. J is TRBJ1-2 and V is TRBV2; 7 bases match TRBD1. CDR1 and CDR2 from the germline V gene are SNHLY and FYNNEI. Unmatched junction bases numbered 10, after V lost 6 bases and J lost 6 bases. CDR3 length: 14 residues.